The 21 T cell receptor beta chains given below trace back to one sample, sequenced in a study of shared clonotypes between healthy human individuals. The data were produced by immunoSEQ multiplex PCR, yet TCRdb's version contains in-frame clones alone and is incomplete. This table holds hundreds of thousands of clones, roughly three quarters found once. The sequencing sample was made of PBMCs. The receptors stem from a woman aged 40 to 50 in good health. Some clones in this sample may be carry-over from other donors' samples.

This chain connects TRBV11-1 to TRBJ2-7; possibly TRBD1 for D (5 bases). The germline CDR1 and CDR2 sequences are SGHAT and FQDESV (reference sequence). The CDR3 totals 17 residues. The V gene lost 5 bases and the J gene lost 1 base, with 21 bases spanning the gap. The CDR3 bases are TGTGCCAGCAGCGCCTATGCATTAGGGGCACTTTCCTACGAGCAGTACTTC. Protein: CASSAYALGALSYEQYF.

CDR3 sequence (DNA): TGTGCCAGCATCATAGCGGGAGGGCCTCATTACAATGAGCAGTTCTTC. Its translation: CASIIAGGPHYNEQFF. This rearrangement joins TRBV7-8 to TRBJ2-1, with 11 bases matching TRBD2. The trim removed 7 bases at V and 4 bases at J, leaving 9 bases unmatched. This CDR3 has 16 amino acids. CDR1 is SGHVS and CDR2 is FQNEAQ in the germline V gene.

The chain couples TRBV6-6 to TRBJ1-5, with D possibly being TRBD1 (5 bases). Germline CDR1 is MNHNY and CDR2 is SVGAGI (reference sequence). V was trimmed by 4 bases and J by 1 base, leaving 11 bases between them. The CDR3 extends over 15 amino acids. CDR3 coding DNA: TGTGCCAGCAGTTGGCAGGGCCAAAGCAATCAGCCCCAGCATTTT. It codes for CASSWQGQSNQPQHF.

This chain links TRBV28 with TRBJ2-1, with 8 bases lining up with TRBD2. Germline assignment: CDR1 MDHEN and CDR2 SYDVKM. This CDR3 comprises 15 residues. The ends lost 7 bases at V and 6 bases at J; junction bases unmatched: 11. CDR3 amino acids: CASITAGGGFNEQFF. The CDR3 DNA sequence: TGTGCCAGCATCACCGCGGGAGGAGGGTTCAATGAGCAGTTCTTC.

This chain connects TRBV6-6 to TRBJ1-2; TRBD1 matches 7 bases. J gave up 4 bases and V 6 bases, and 5 bases lay outside the gene matches. The CDR3 runs 13 residues. The V gene's germline CDR1 is MNHNY and CDR2 SVGAGI (reference sequence). The CDR3 reads CASSRDRAYGYTF. In nucleotides, the CDR3 is TGTGCCAGCAGCCGCGACAGGGCCTATGGCTACACCTTC.

The chain uses TRBV6-1 and TRBJ2-7, with 9 bases identical to TRBD1. This CDR3 has 14 residues. Germline values: CDR1 MNHNS, CDR2 SASEGT. With 6 bases clipped from V and 4 bases from J, the junction kept 7 bases outside the gene matches. In DNA, the CDR3 is TGTGCCAGCAGCGCAACAGGGGGCGGGTACGAGCAGTACTTC. This encodes CASSATGGGYEQYF.

The chain recombines TRBV7-6 with TRBJ1-2, with no clear D. Germline lookup yields CDR1 SGHVS and CDR2 FNYEAQ. V lost 0 bases and J lost 8, with 7 bases in between. CDR3 size: 12 residues. CDR3 sequence (DNA): TGTGCCAGCAGCTTAGCAGGGTGGGGCTACACCTTC. Translation: CASSLAGWGYTF.

The chain has TRBV4-1 and TRBJ2-7; a possible D gene is TRBD1 (6 bases). The CDR3 is made up of 13 amino acids. In germline, CDR1 is MGHRA, CDR2 YSYEKL. V was pared by 2 bases and J by 4 bases, with 9 bases between. CDR3 protein: CASSQNQGYEQYF. In DNA form, the CDR3 reads TGCGCCAGCAGCCAAAACCAGGGGTACGAGCAGTACTTC.

The V and J genes are TRBV7-8 and TRBJ2-1; weak D call: TRBD2 (6 bases). The CDR3 contains 16 residues. The germline gives CDR1 SGHVS, CDR2 FQNEAQ. V was clipped by 9 bases and J by 4 bases, with 22 bases between them. This chain's CDR3 is CASFPLPGEFYNEQFF. The CDR3 DNA follows: TGTGCCAGTTTTCCTCTCCCGGGAGAATTTTACAATGAGCAGTTCTTC.

On this clone itself: A far larger clone differs by one base, so this is likely a read error. Other DNA variants within this sample encode the same CDR3. This sequence joins TRBV29-1 and TRBJ2-7; 9 bases map to TRBD1. Trimming at V came to 7 bases and at J to 5 bases, leaving 9 bases not matched to a gene. The V gene's germline CDR1 is SQVTM and CDR2 ANQGSEA. The CDR3 has 13 amino acids. CDR3 loop: CSATGQGGHEQYF. DNA for the CDR3: TGCAGCGCGACGGGACAGGGAGGACACGAGCAGTACTTC.

The genes are TRBV9 and TRBJ2-2; D might be TRBD2 (5 bases). Germline V gene data show CDR1 as SGDLS and CDR2 as YYNGEE. The CDR3 has 13 residues. V was trimmed by 0 bases and J by 9 bases, leaving 9 bases between them. The CDR3 DNA follows: TGTGCCAGCAGCGTAGGGAGGACCCGGGAGCTGTTTTTT. It codes for CASSVGRTRELFF. Looking up the rest from reference TRBV9 and TRBJ2-2 gives the full variable domain: DSGVTQTPKHLITATGQRVTLRCSPRSGDLSVYWYQQSLDQGLQFLIQYYNGEERAKGNILERFSAQQFPDLHSELNLSSLELGDSALYFCASSVGRTRELFFGEGSRLTVL.

About this clone itself: The germline gene is not matched at one end of the junction; a read error may be the cause. CDR3 loop: CASIPSGNTMYF. As DNA, the CDR3 is TGTGCCAGCATTCCCTCTGGAAACACCATGTATTTT. The chain has TRBV6-5 and TRBJ1-3; no clear D. The germline CDR1 and CDR2 sequences are MNHEY and SVGAGI. The CDR3 contains 12 residues.

This rearrangement joins TRBV29-1 to TRBJ1-4; unclear D gene. CDR1 SQVTM and CDR2 ANQGSEA come from the germline V gene. Trimming removed 1 base at V and 10 bases at J, with 16 bases between. This CDR3 contains 14 residues. Here the CDR3 DNA reads TGCAGCGTTGAAGTGAGTGGGGTGGCGAGAAAACTGTTTTTT. Translated: CSVEVSGVARKLFF.

This clone has just one count. The J gene is TRBJ2-5, the V gene TRBV7-6, with D tentatively TRBD1 (5 bases). Germline V lookup: CDR1 SGHVS, CDR2 FNYEAQ. This CDR3 has 12 residues. Trimming cost V 5 bases and J 5 bases, with 9 bases left between them. CDR3 in DNA: TGTGCCAGCAGCCGCCCAGGGGAGACCCAGTACTTC. Translated, it gives CASSRPGETQYF. Based on the CDR3 plus reference TRBV7-6 and TRBJ2-5, the full variable domain is GAGVSQSPRYKVTKRGQDVALRCDPISGHVSLYWYRQALGQGPEFLTYFNYEAQQDKSGLPNDRFSAERPEGSISTLTIQRTEQRDSAMYRCASSRPGETQYFGPGTRLLVL.

This clone was found many times. The same CDR3 is also encoded by other DNA sequences in this sample. The chain links TRBV27 to TRBJ2-7, with 8 bases that match TRBD1. After removal of 2 bases from V and 4 bases from J, the junction contained 13 bases not matched to a gene. CDR3 length equals 17 residues. Germline loops: CDR1 MNHEY, CDR2 SMNVEV (reference sequence). CDR3 residues: CASSLGPPGGVSYEQYF. The CDR3, as DNA: TGTGCCAGCAGTTTAGGTCCTCCAGGGGGCGTCAGTTACGAGCAGTACTTC.

This sequence joins TRBV7-6 and TRBJ2-3; the match to TRBD2 covers 7 bases. CDR3 length: 16 residues. Germline CDR1 and CDR2: SGHVS and FNYEAQ. The V and J ends lost 5 bases and 5 bases, in that order; junction bases with no gene match: 13. In DNA form, the CDR3 reads TGTGCCAGCAGCGCCAGTAGGCGGGAGACGGTAGATACGCAGTATTTT. This gives the protein CASSASRRETVDTQYF.

J is TRBJ2-7 and V is TRBV7-9, with 10 bases lining up with TRBD1. V trimming: 2 bases; J trimming: 4 bases; junction bases outside the gene matches: 5. The CDR3 spans 15 residues. Germline loops: CDR1 SEHNR, CDR2 FQNEAQ (reference sequence). The CDR3 bases are TGTGCCAGCAGCTTAATCGGGACAGGGGTTTACGAGCAGTACTTC. It yields the protein CASSLIGTGVYEQYF.

The rearrangement joins TRBV5-6 to TRBJ1-3; unclear D gene. Trimming removed 2 bases from V and 0 bases from J, with 9 bases in between. CDR1 is SGHDT, CDR2 YYEEEE, per germline. The CDR3 is made up of 15 amino acids. The CDR3 is CASSFSGYSGNTIYF. CDR3 nucleotides: TGTGCCAGCAGCTTCTCGGGATACTCTGGAAACACCATATATTTT.

The J gene is TRBJ1-1, the V gene TRBV6-6; D is unclear. Trimming cost V 4 bases and J 4 bases, with 16 bases left between them. The CDR3 is 15 residues long. The V gene's germline CDR1 is MNHNY and CDR2 SVGAGI (reference sequence). The CDR3 DNA sequence: TGTGCCAGCAGTTCGCTCCAGGCCGACGGCACTGAAGCTTTCTTT. This sequence encodes CASSSLQADGTEAFF.

CDR3 loop: CASSQTLQGANEKLFF. The CDR3 DNA sequence: TGTGCCAGCAGCCAAACCCTACAGGGGGCTAATGAAAAACTGTTTTTT. The J gene is TRBJ1-4, the V gene TRBV4-2, with 8 nucleotides matching TRBD1. CDR1 and CDR2 from the germline V gene are LGHNA and YNFKEQ. Trimming removed 2 bases from V and 3 bases from J; junction bases left unmatched: 5. The CDR3 loop spans 16 amino acids.

The chain carries TRBV9 and TRBJ2-5, with 8 bases lining up with TRBD2. The J call may be wrong; the DNA end is better matched by TRBJ2-7. CDR3 size: 15 residues. The germline CDR1 and CDR2 sequences are SGDLS and YYNGEE. CDR3 loop: CASSVEGTRGNEQYF. The DNA of the CDR3 is TGTGCCAGCAGCGTAGAGGGGACTAGGGGGAACGAGCAGTACTTC.